This T cell receptor beta chain was found in a study of HIV-infected patients and healthy controls (dated 2014 in TCRdb). With regard to the full study: Although they stayed below normal ranges, CD4 counts in about 90% of the 16 patients rose modestly but significantly after three months of therapy. The question the study tested was whether immune perturbation and reconstitution could be captured by deep TCR repertoire sequencing of small blood samples from HIV patients. CD8 counts did not change consistently during early therapy, while the CD4:CD8 ratio increased slightly. Viral load became undetectable in about 65% of the 16 patients by the second bleed and in all patients after a further year of therapy. Relative to controls, total CDR3 counts per chain did not differ significantly, and patients lacked overall T-cell lymphocytopenia.

After antiretroviral therapy began, follow-up blood was collected from HIV-infected patients roughly three months, about 14 weeks, later. Whole blood was used without fractionating the cells, so the repertoire represented all peripheral T cells without sorting. An approximately 2.5 ml sample of peripheral blood was drawn into Tempus tubes for RNA extraction. Patients were deemed ineligible for enrollment if they had febrile or AIDS-related illness, tumors, hepatitis B or C coinfection, immunomodulatory therapy, recent vaccination or treatment interruptions. The TURBO-DNase kit was used to remove leftover genomic DNA, and GLOBINclear was used to deplete globin mRNA. The CDR3 goes from the cysteine to the phenylalanine over 15 residues. CDR3 DNA is the only sequence kept; it has 45 bases, read in frame from the first base. V is shortened by 2 bases, J by 0 bases, and the region joining them spans 7 bases. CDR1 and CDR2 are drawn from the germline V gene: SGHNT, YENEEA.

Findings and caveats that apply to the study as a whole: The use of whole blood limited sequencing depth and precluded separation of the dynamics of distinct T-cell subpopulations. Compared with untreated HIV+ repertoires, healthy control repertoires had roughly threefold more distinct CDR3s and a higher Shannon diversity. In HIV-infected patients, the apparent post-therapy recovery of the Gini index was not replicated in size-matched repertoire data. Mean usage differed significantly between HIV-infected patients and controls for eight alpha and eight beta V genes. By Jaccard index and by the count of highly shared sequences, healthy controls shared more CDR3s between individuals than HIV+ patients did. Only sixteen HIV-infected individuals were processed, which the authors considered a major limit on how widely the findings apply. Unequal numbers of distinct sequences between patients and controls complicated comparisons, and size-matching overweighted rare events from HIV-infected data. The observed differences in diversity were not explained by the slight differences in age and sex profiles between the study cohorts. MAIT cell alpha-chain CDR3s were present at high frequency in healthy controls but severely depleted in HIV+ repertoires. During therapy, a significant decrease in frequency was seen for HIV-associated CDR3s, whereas no significant change was found for CMV-associated CDR3s, although most of them became more frequent. The therapy captured by the treated samples lasted only roughly 14 weeks, arguably too short a period to observe immune reconstitution given low adult thymic output. Donor HLA types were not determined in the study. HIV-infected repertoires had significantly higher mean Gini indices than controls, possibly reflecting oligoclonality. Alpha-beta chain pairing was not determined in the samples.

Using SuperScript III with primers targeting the alpha and beta constant regions, 500 ng of RNA was reverse transcribed. Separate libraries for the alpha and beta chains were generated through chain-specific third strand synthesis that incorporated multiplexing indices. To avoid primer bias, the protocol used one single primer pair to amplify every rearrangement within a chain, and the protocol also attached molecular barcodes to each cDNA molecule. The SP2 sequencing primer site and a random hexamer were carried on a 5' RACE adapter, to which purified cDNA was joined by T4 RNA Ligase 1. The authors primed second strand synthesis from the SP2 site with Phusion polymerase and used slow temperature ramps to favor optimal annealing. Joined together, two random hexamer sequences that had both been added before amplification formed the 12-nucleotide barcode of each molecule. A short first PCR added P5 and P7 adapter elements plus a second index, followed by a roughly 25-cycle amplification PCR with P5s and P7 primers. In total the libraries went through roughly 29 PCR cycles, after which the libraries were quantified on a Qubit, sized on a Bioanalyzer, and diluted to approximately 4.2 nM. Sequencing of the normalized libraries was done on an Illumina MiSeq using 2 x 250 paired-end kits. Reverse transcription reactions underwent purification over MinElute columns, with elution into 10 ul Tris-Cl. The adapter ligations were run for 23 hours at 16 degrees C, and AMPure XP beads at a 1:1 ratio were afterwards used to clean them. As for the original processing: A modified Decombinator processed the demultiplexed FASTQ files and output V, J, insert and barcode information. Any sequence that shared a barcode yet differed from the dominant sequence was discarded as an error, and the number of original cDNA molecules was estimated by counting barcodes clustered at Levenshtein distance 3. Downstream analyses used R packages ineq, vegan, igraph and RCytoscape, with IMGT nomenclature and CDR3 definitions. V gene usage was calculated across distinct sequences, with every TCR tallied a single time to avoid skew from clonal expansion. Within a donor, similarity networks joined unique CDR3 amino acid sequences in every case where two of them were separated by a single Levenshtein edit. Published HIV-specific CDR3s (around 83 alpha, 702 beta) and CMV-specific CDR3s (more than 12 alpha, around 240 beta) were compiled and searched for in the repertoires. It was shown by random subsampling to size-matched repertoires that the decreased diversity of patients was not caused by their lower sequence numbers. Through fastp at Q25 and MiXCR, TCRdb rebuilt clones from the public reads, retaining in-frame beta chains. Duplicate CDR3 protein sequences are folded into a single record with the most common DNA and genes. None of the V and J calls come from the authors' own analysis; TCRdb made them. The sample table contains about 7,900 distinct CDR3 sequences; only one count was recorded for over 7.5% of them. Together, the top ten hold approximately 11% of the sample.

This clonotype was counted ten times or more. No cognate antigen has been identified for it. Per-nucleotide qualities are absent, and no much larger clonotype sits a single base away. The specimen was blood, collected during antiretroviral therapy. This receptor chain uses TRBV11-3 and TRBJ2-2; the D gene assignment is ambiguous. The receptor's source is an adult with HIV infection. DNA sequence: TGTGCCAGCAGCTTACGAACAACGAACACCGGGGAGCTGTTTTTT. Its translation is CASSLRTTNTGELFF.